One and the same sample provided the 7 T cell receptor beta chains below, sequenced in a study of T cells in localized non-small cell lung cancer. The repertoire was sequenced with immunoSEQ multiplex PCR; TCRdb's copy has only in-frame clones and lacks some. The repertoire holds about 27,000 clones, with around 90% as singletons. The sequences come from peripheral blood, collected before any cancer treatment. These TCRs come from a woman aged 40-69 years with stage I lung adenocarcinoma.

As DNA, the CDR3 is TGTGCCAGCAGCATTGCCGCGATTTCTAGCGGGAGGGTCTTCGGGACCGGGGAGCTGTTTTTT. Translating it yields CASSIAAISSGRVFGTGELFF. V and J are TRBV9 and TRBJ2-2; TRBD2 aligns across 12 bases. The length of the CDR3 is 21 residues. Germline CDR1 and CDR2: SGDLS and YYNGEE. The V gene end was trimmed by 4 bases and the J gene end by 5 bases; junction bases not matched to a gene: 21.

The V and J genes are TRBV25-1 and TRBJ2-2; maybe TRBD1 (6 bases). CDR3 length: 15 residues. Germline V gene sequence: CDR1 MGHDK, CDR2 SYGVNS. With 4 bases removed from V and 3 bases from J, the gap between germline ends came to 12 bases. The CDR3 sequence: CASSALQGDTGELFF. The DNA for the CDR3 is TGTGCCAGCAGTGCATTACAGGGAGACACCGGGGAGCTGTTTTTT.

This clone showed up just once. The chain links TRBV18 to TRBJ2-5; D not certain. The CDR3 has 16 amino acids. Germline CDR1 KGHSH, CDR2 LQKENI. The ends were cut back, 0 bases at V and 7 bases at J, with 18 bases in the middle. The CDR3 here is CASSPPSSADLGTQYF. The DNA of the CDR3 is TGTGCCAGCTCACCACCAAGCAGCGCAGACCTCGGGACCCAGTACTTC.

This clone is a singleton in its sample. The chain recombines TRBV25-1 with TRBJ1-3, with D possibly being TRBD1 (6 bases). The V and J ends lost 2 bases and 1 base respectively, with 9 bases between them. Germline V gene sequence: CDR1 MGHDK, CDR2 SYGVNS. The CDR3 extends over 15 amino acids. The CDR3 DNA reads as TGTGCCAGCAGTGAACACGGGACATCTGGAAACACCATATATTTT. Protein: CASSEHGTSGNTIYF.

The chain joins TRBV6-5 to TRBJ2-5, with unresolved D. Between the trimmed V and J ends, which lost 4 bases and 4 bases, there was a span of 7 bases. The germline CDR1 and CDR2 sequences are MNHEY and SVGAGI. This CDR3 is 12 amino acids long. In DNA, the CDR3 is TGTGCCAGCAGTTGGCGAGGAGAGACCCAGTACTTC. It is translated as CASSWRGETQYF.

The V gene is TRBV6-6, the J gene TRBJ1-2; TRBD1 is a possible D gene (6 bases). The CDR3 totals 15 residues. V lost 7 bases and J 2 bases, leaving 17 bases between the germline ends. CDR1 and CDR2 from the germline V gene are MNHNY and SVGAGI (reference sequence). The CDR3 is CASTSSTQGNYGYTF. CDR3 nucleotides: TGTGCCAGCACCTCCTCGACACAGGGCAACTATGGCTACACCTTC.

This chain joins TRBV11-3 and TRBJ1-1; no reliable D call. The CDR3 has 12 amino acids. V dropped 5 bases and J dropped 0 bases, with 4 bases sitting between them. Germline assignment: CDR1 SGHNT and CDR2 YENEEA. The CDR3 DNA reads TGTGCCAGCAGCCTAATGAACACTGAAGCTTTCTTT. Amino acid sequence: CASSLMNTEAFF.